This T cell receptor (beta chain) was profiled in a study of blood T cell repertoires in COVID-19. Using immunoSEQ multiplex PCR, the repertoire was profiled, and TCRdb retains in-frame clones only, with some absent. The table lists fewer than 45,000 clones, just under 85% of them singletons. The V gene end was trimmed by 7 bases and the J gene end by 3 bases; junction bases not matched to a gene: 8. Looked up from germline, CDR1 is MNHEY and CDR2 is SVGAGI. The CDR3 is 15 amino acids. This clonotype was sampled from a human donor in a cohort sampled during active COVID-19. This rearrangement joins TRBV6-5 to TRBJ2-3; 9 nucleotides align to TRBD1. The sample taken for sequencing was peripheral blood. The CDR3 DNA follows: TGTGCCAGCACCGAAGGGGGGACAGGGACAGATACGCAGTATTTT. It translates to CASTEGGTGTDTQYF.